This T cell receptor beta chain was profiled in a study of T cells in Graves' hyperthyroidism and ophthalmopathy (dated by TCRdb to between 2018 and 2020). About the full investigation: Peripheral blood was sampled at the time of initial diagnosis, prior to any treatment. Prospective prediction of ophthalmopathy was tested in an independent validation cohort consisting of about 20 hyperthyroidism patients and around 16 patients who later progressed to ophthalmopathy. To identify distinguishing TCR V-J signatures, a discovery cohort of about 95 patients was used, comprising some 43 with Graves' ophthalmopathy and about 59 with stable Graves' hyperthyroidism. According to the paper, TCR Vbeta CDR3 sequencing was carried out on some 140 peripheral blood samples, which came from 40 to 45 ophthalmopathy, 75 to 80 hyperthyroidism and about 17 progressor patients. In about 6 Graves' hyperthyroidism patients, the study also compared T-cell repertoires from thyroid tissue with T-cell repertoires from blood. After blood sampling, hyperthyroidism patients were treated with methimazole at a starting dose of 30 mg daily, and ophthalmopathy patients were treated with high-dose intravenous methylprednisolone. The roughly 90 discovery patients were divided at random into training and test sets in a 7:3 ratio. The full study reports these points: Ophthalmopathy was separated from stable hyperthyroidism by a 13 V-J signature model, with approximately 85% sensitivity and about 84% specificity obtained in cross-validation and 80%/75% obtained in testing. In validation, the model predicted progression to ophthalmopathy a median of around 6.5 months before onset, with approximately 68% sensitivity and around 76% specificity. Most expanded thyroid clonotypes (frequency above 0.001) were also found in blood, which suggests that blood repertoires may mirror thyroid immune responses. No statistical method was used to set the sample size in advance, and investigators knew the group allocation.

V is clipped by 0 bases and J by 4 bases, and the sequence between their germline boundaries is 22 bases long. The germline V gene (reference sequence) sets CDR1 to LGHDT and CDR2 to YNNKEL. Inclusive of the bounding cysteine and phenylalanine, the CDR3 is 19 residues long. The CDR3 DNA has 57 bases and is translated from base 1. The TCR beta CDR3 regions were amplified from RNA transcripts. For the first round of RT-PCR on the TCR CDR3, the HTBI primer set was used together with the Qiagen OneStep RT-PCR kit. Libraries were constructed in a second round of multiplex PCR, after which size selection and purification were carried out. The libraries were sequenced on an Illumina HiSeq2000 using paired-end 100 bp reads. In the source study's methods: Raw data were processed with SOAPnuke, discarding reads with adapters, uncalled bases, mean Phred below 15, or no exact constant-primer or identifier match. High-quality paired reads were merged with COPE v1.2.5, and unique nucleotide sequences were defined as clonotypes. MiTCR v1.1 was used to align clonotypes to the IMGT TRBV, TRBD and TRBJ reference segments. The analysis included only V-J combinations with a frequency above 0.0001, which together covered roughly 99% of the repertoires. A TCS score was defined as the ratio of F50 (clonal expansion) to E x V (chaos), with BLOSUM62-based TCRdist applied between CDR3 peptides within each V-J. Welch's t-statistics and random forest reduced around 510 V-J features to 10 to 15, which were used in a naive Bayes classifier (R e1071). TCRdb ran its own pipeline on the public reads, namely fastp trimming at Q25 and MiXCR clone calling, and kept in-frame beta chains. All rows with the same CDR3 protein become a single entry with the most common DNA and genes. For this entry, the V and J calls and clone size follow TCRdb and not the study's own pipeline. The sample table holds about 420,000 distinct CDR3 sequences, of which roughly 14% were seen once. The top ten hold roughly 7.4% of the sample.

This clonotype was seen repeatedly, ten times or more. The antigen it recognizes is unknown. No clone much larger than this one lies a single base away; base qualities are absent. Stable Graves' hyperthyroidism was defined as the absence of progression to ophthalmopathy over 18 months of follow-up. Hyperthyroidism patients were newly diagnosed, with disease duration under 2 months, and aged 18 to 65 years. Exclusion was applied to patients with uncontrolled infections, other autoimmune diseases, pregnancy or lactation. Diagnoses were established on the basis of clinical symptoms, serum thyroxine and TRAb, thyroid ultrasound, and orbital computed tomography. PBMCs were isolated from around 10 ml of fresh peripheral blood by Ficoll-Paque density gradient centrifugation. Total RNA was extracted with Trizol reagent, and quality was checked on an Agilent 2100 Bioanalyzer.

Sequencing input: blood. This receptor was obtained from a young woman with Graves' hyperthyroidism. The chain is assembled from TRBV3-1 and TRBJ2-1; TRBD2 could be the D gene, as 6 bases match. The nucleotide sequence is given as TGTGCCAGCAGCCAAGAAGGAGTGGGTTCAGGACTACCATACAATGAGCAGTTCTTC. The translation is CASSQEGVGSGLPYNEQFF.